The 25 T cell receptor beta chains given below trace back to one sample, sequenced in a study of glioma-infiltrating T cells. Using RNA template, CDR3s of TCR alpha and beta were amplified with iRepertoire arm-PCR. TCRdb redid the calling of the multiplex PCR reads with MiXCR, one entry per CDR3 protein. The sample holds some 180,000 distinct CDR3 sequences; about 31% are singletons and the top ten take 20% to 25%. Input material: glioma tissue, nonneoplastic brain tissue, or PBMCs (not recorded which). These receptors originate from a human donor with low-grade glioma or glioblastoma, undergoing nonglioma brain surgery, or in good health (not recorded which).

The rearrangement joins TRBV6-6 to TRBJ2-5, with 9 bases lining up with TRBD2. CDR1 and CDR2 from the germline V gene are MNHNY and SVGAGI (reference sequence). This CDR3 has 15 amino acids. The V and J ends lost 2 bases and 6 bases, in that order; junction bases with no gene match: 7. CDR3 sequence reads: CASSYLGLATKTQYF. CDR3 nucleotide sequence: TGTGCCAGCAGTTACCTTGGACTAGCGACAAAGACCCAGTACTTC.

In its sample, this clonotype was seen a few times. The chain recombines TRBV7-9 with TRBJ2-7; 7 nucleotides align to TRBD1. Trimming at V came to 5 bases and at J to 5 bases, leaving 6 bases not matched to a gene. This CDR3 is 13 amino acids long. Germline lookup yields CDR1 SEHNR and CDR2 FQNEAQ (reference sequence). CDR3 amino acids: CASSPSQGHEQYF. In DNA, the CDR3 is TGTGCCAGCAGCCCGTCACAGGGGCACGAGCAGTACTTC.

This clonotype was observed many times. The V call is TRBV20-1, the J call TRBJ2-3; 10 bases align to TRBD2. With 6 bases clipped from V and 6 bases from J, the junction kept 6 bases outside the gene matches. CDR1 is DFQATT, CDR2 SNEGSKA, per germline (reference sequence). The CDR3 sequence is 13 residues long. The CDR3 region is CSALAGAADTQYF. The CDR3 DNA reads as TGCAGTGCCCTAGCGGGAGCAGCTGATACGCAGTATTTT.

With regard to this clonotype: This sequence may be a read error, since a much larger clone differs from it by one base. The final CDR3 position lacks the conserved phenylalanine or tryptophan, pointing to a likely read error. The chain is built from TRBV7-7 and TRBJ2-5; 15 bases map to TRBD2. The CDR3 totals 17 residues. V trimming: 5 bases; J trimming: 1 base; junction bases outside the gene matches: 5. The germline gives CDR1 SSHAT, CDR2 FNYEAQ (reference sequence). In nucleotides, the CDR3 is TGTGCCAGCAGCCGCGGACTAGCGGGAGGGCTCCAAGAGACCCAGTACTGC. Protein sequence: CASSRGLAGGLQETQYC.

This clonotype was seen ten or more times. The chain uses TRBV4-2 and TRBJ2-3; D remains unclear. The CDR3 runs 14 residues. Per germline, CDR1 LGHNA and CDR2 YNFKEQ. Trimming removed 0 bases from V and 0 bases from J, with 4 bases in between. The CDR3 region is CASSQDLSTDTQYF. The CDR3 DNA sequence: TGTGCCAGCAGCCAAGATCTTAGCACAGATACGCAGTATTTT.

This clonotype was detected many times. The CDR3 is CASSPRLEWEQFF. CDR3 sequence (DNA): TGTGCCAGCAGTCCCCGTCTAGAGTGGGAGCAGTTCTTC. The chain employs TRBV28 and TRBJ2-1; the D is unclear. Germline CDR1 MDHEN, CDR2 SYDVKM. The V end was cut by 5 bases, the J end by 10 bases, with 15 bases between. The CDR3 has 13 amino acids.

This clonotype was picked up many times. V gene TRBV20-1 combines with J gene TRBJ2-7, with D unresolved. The V and J ends lost 6 bases and 0 bases respectively, with 12 bases between them. From germline, CDR1 is DFQATT and CDR2 SNEGSKA (reference sequence). The CDR3 runs 13 residues. The chain's CDR3 is CSARTVASYEQYF. CDR3 nucleotides: TGCAGTGCCAGGACGGTAGCCTCCTACGAGCAGTACTTC.

With regard to this clonotype: A read error may account for a junction end that differs from germline. The CDR3 is CAISFGEFLGNTIYF. CDR3 DNA: TGCGCCATCAGCTTCGGGGAATTCTTAGGAAACACCATATATTTT. This chain uses TRBV5-1 with TRBJ1-3; D gene ambiguous. CDR1 and CDR2 from the germline V gene are SGHRS and YFSETQ. The CDR3 has 15 amino acids.

With regard to this clonotype: The germline gene is not matched at one end of the junction; a read error may be the cause. V and J are TRBV4-1 and TRBJ2-7; 8 nucleotides align to TRBD1. Per germline, CDR1 MGHRA and CDR2 YSYEKL. CDR3 length: 15 amino acids. For the CDR3, the DNA is TGCGCCAGCAGCCCCAGGACAGGGTTCCGCTACGAGAAGTCCTTC. Translated, it gives CASSPRTGFRYEKSF.

Worth noting for this clonotype: The junction differs from germline at one of its ends, possibly a read error. The rearrangement uses TRBV28 and TRBJ2-1; D possibly uses TRBD1 or TRBD2 (6 bases each). The CDR3 length is 18 residues. CDR1 MDHEN and CDR2 SYDVKM come from the germline V gene. DNA for the CDR3: TGTGCCAGCAGTTCCCCCTTGAGTTGGGGGGCGAAGTACAATGGGCAGTTCTTC. Translating it yields CASSSPLSWGAKYNGQFF.

This clonotype has at least ten counts. This chain joins TRBV18 and TRBJ1-5, with a tentative D call TRBD1 (6 bases). In germline, CDR1 is KGHSH, CDR2 LQKENI. The CDR3 spans 14 residues. V was pared by 6 bases and J by 7 bases, with 16 bases between. CDR3 loop: CASSTGLIPQPQHF. The CDR3 DNA follows: TGTGCCAGCTCCACAGGGCTGATACCGCAGCCCCAGCATTTT.

As regards this clonotype: The missing conserved phenylalanine or tryptophan at the end of this CDR3 makes a read error likely. The rearrangement uses TRBV29-1 and TRBJ2-7, with 7 bases matching TRBD2. There are 15 residues in the CDR3. CDR1 and CDR2 from the germline V gene are SQVTM and ANQGSEA. Unmatched junction bases numbered 7, after V lost 0 bases and J lost 2 bases. The DNA of the CDR3 is TGCAGCGTTGAAGATAGGTCTAGCGGCACCTACGAGCAGTACCTC. This translates into CSVEDRSSGTYEQYL.

This clonotype was recorded many times. The chain joins TRBV25-1 to TRBJ1-5, with 12 bases matching TRBD1. CDR1 and CDR2 (germline): MGHDK, SYGVNS. The CDR3 extends over 18 amino acids. The V gene end was trimmed by 6 bases and the J gene end by 4 bases; junction bases not matched to a gene: 13. CDR3 DNA: TGTGCCAGCAGCGCCGGGACAGGGGGCGCGAAAGCTAATCAGCCCCAGCATTTT. This sequence encodes CASSAGTGGAKANQPQHF. The variable domain in full, completed from reference TRBV25-1 and TRBJ1-5, reads EADIYQTPRYLVIGTGKKITLECSQTMGHDKMYWYQQDPGMELHLIHYSYGVNSTEKGDLSSESTVSRIRTEHFPLTLESARPSHTSQYLCASSAGTGGAKANQPQHFGDGTRLSIL.

The genes are TRBV5-4 and TRBJ1-3; D may be TRBD1 (6 bases). Trimming took off 4 bases at V and 1 base at J, with 18 bases between the two ends. This CDR3 has 17 amino acids. Germline CDR1 SGHNT, CDR2 YYREEE (reference sequence). The CDR3: CASSPSRTATSGNTIYF. CDR3 bases: TGTGCCAGCAGCCCCTCCAGGACAGCCACTTCTGGAAACACCATATATTTT.

In the case of this clonotype: Germline and junction disagree at one end, which may indicate a read error. The V and J genes are TRBV28 and TRBJ2-3, with D possibly being TRBD1 (7 bases). Germline CDR1 and CDR2: MDHEN and SYDVKM. The CDR3 has 11 residues. Here the CDR3 DNA reads TGTGCCAGCCTTCAGGGGGGTACGCAGTATTTC. This gives the protein CASLQGGTQYF.

This clonotype was recorded many times. This sequence joins TRBV4-1 and TRBJ1-5; D not resolved. With 0 bases removed from V and 0 bases from J, the gap between germline ends came to 6 bases. Germline CDR1 is MGHRA and CDR2 is YSYEKL. This CDR3 region has 15 residues. The CDR3 loop is CASSQEGFSNQPQHF. The CDR3 DNA is TGCGCCAGCAGCCAAGAAGGATTTAGCAATCAGCCCCAGCATTTT.

This clonotype was found many times. The genes are TRBV7-2 and TRBJ2-1; TRBD2 agrees at 13 bases. The CDR3 totals 16 residues. Germline CDR1 is SGHTA and CDR2 is FQGNSA. The junction had 5 bases not matched to a gene; V was cut back by 4 bases and J by 5 bases. Here the CDR3 reads CASSSRTSGSNNEQFF. CDR3 sequence (DNA): TGTGCCAGCAGCTCCAGGACTAGCGGGAGTAACAATGAGCAGTTCTTC.

This clonotype occurred once. At one of its ends the junction is not consistent with the germline gene, which may arise from a read error. V gene TRBV7-3 combines with J gene TRBJ2-2, with TRBD2 matching 10 bases. Germline V gene lookup returns CDR1 SGHTA and CDR2 FQGTGA. This CDR3 has 15 residues. As DNA, the CDR3 is TGTGCCAGCAGCCGGGGACTAGCGAGCACCGTGGAGCTGTTTTTT. Its translation is CASSRGLASTVELFF.

Turning to this clonotype: A much larger clonotype is one base distant, so this may be a read error. This sequence joins TRBV28 and TRBJ2-1, with 10 nucleotides matching TRBD1. The DNA end lines up better with TRBJ2-5; the J call may be wrong. Per germline, CDR1 MDHEN and CDR2 SYDVKM. CDR3 length: 15 residues. DNA for the CDR3: TGTGGCAGCAGGCACCCAGACAGGGGGCGAGAGACCCAGTACTTC. Residues: CGSRHPDRGRETQYF.

V and J are TRBV3-1 and TRBJ2-7, with D perhaps TRBD1 (6 bases). Trimming cost V 4 bases and J 3 bases, with 16 bases left between them. The V gene's germline CDR1 is LGHDT and CDR2 YNNKEL (reference sequence). The CDR3 length is 15 residues. The CDR3 sequence: CASSRGNRADYEQYF. In DNA, the CDR3 is TGTGCCAGCAGCCGAGGAAACAGGGCGGACTACGAGCAGTACTTC.

The rearrangement joins TRBV5-1 to TRBJ2-7; the D call may be TRBD1 or TRBD2 (5 bases each). The CDR3 loop spans 16 amino acids. The V gene lost 2 bases and the J gene lost 7 bases, with 22 bases spanning the gap. CDR1 and CDR2 from the germline V gene are SGHRS and YFSETQ. CDR3 protein: CASSFRQRRSYSEQYF. In DNA form, the CDR3 reads TGCGCCAGCAGCTTCAGACAGCGGCGCTCCTACAGTGAGCAGTACTTC. Full variable domain (remainder filled in from reference TRBV5-1 and TRBJ2-7): KAGVTQTPRYLIKTRGQQVTLSCSPISGHRSVSWYQQTPGQGLQFLFEYFSETQRNKGNFPGRFSGRQFSNSRSEMNVSTLELGDSALYLCASSFRQRRSYSEQYFGPGTRLTVT.

Concerning this clonotype itself: This may be a read error: a much more frequent sequence differs by one nucleotide. The chain has TRBV24-1 and TRBJ2-3; D gene unclear. CDR3 length equals 17 residues. The germline V and J ends were trimmed by 4 bases and 2 bases, with 18 bases remaining between them. In germline, CDR1 is KGHDR, CDR2 SFDVKD. CDR3 nucleotides: TGTGCCACCAGTGACCCGGGCATGAAAGTGGACACAGATACGCAGTATTTT. This encodes CATSDPGMKVDTDTQYF.

As concerns this clonotype: Possible read error: a much larger clone is one base away. This chain joins TRBV2 and TRBJ2-1; 12 bases line up with TRBD2. Looked up from germline, CDR1 is SNHLY and CDR2 is FYNNEI. The V gene end was trimmed by 6 bases and the J gene end by 14 bases; junction bases not matched to a gene: 8. This CDR3 contains 13 residues. The CDR3 reads CASRPSGRANEFF. The CDR3 DNA sequence: TGTGCCAGCAGACCTAGCGGGAGGGCCAACGAGTTCTTC.

In regard to this clonotype: This may be a read error: a much more frequent sequence differs by one nucleotide. V and J are TRBV28 and TRBJ2-1, with D perhaps matching TRBD1 (5 bases). The CDR3 is made up of 13 amino acids. Per germline, CDR1 MDHEN and CDR2 SYDVKM. V was trimmed by 8 bases and J by 10 bases, leaving 18 bases between them. The DNA of the CDR3 is TGTGCCAGCCAAGGACAACCTCTCTACGAGCAGTTCTTC. Amino acid sequence: CASQGQPLYEQFF.

The chain combines TRBV12-3 or TRBV12-4 with TRBJ2-3, with a possible D match to TRBD2 (7 bases). V was shortened by 0 bases and J by 6 bases, with 19 bases between the two germline ends. The CDR3 contains 17 residues. In DNA, the CDR3 is TGTGCCAGCAGTTTAGCCGGGGGGCCGGGTACTTTCGATACGCAGTATTTT. This gives the protein CASSLAGGPGTFDTQYF.